This TCR beta chain stems from a study of vaccination and CD4 T cells after COVID-19. For the study at large: In culture, cells were exposed to overlapping spike peptides from SARS-CoV-2, HCoV-NL63, HCoV-OC43 and HCoV-229E.

Regarding treatment: approximately 11-day PBMC culture with coronavirus spike peptide pools or control peptides (ViraFEST assay). With 5 bases removed from V and 10 bases from J, the gap between germline ends came to 12 bases. CDR3 length equals 12 residues. Per germline, CDR1 SGHTA and CDR2 FQGNSA. This clonotype was seen just once. Its target is unknown. The assay that was used to sequence DNA from cultured CD4+ T cells was the Oncomine TCR Beta short-read assay. TCRdb recomputed calls from the PCR reads with MiXCR, one row per CDR3 protein. The table shows 15,000 or so distinct CDR3 sequences, with over 45% occurring only once.

Sequenced here: cultured CD4+ T cells from blood, sampled after SARS-CoV-2 vaccination. The chain is built from TRBV7-2 and TRBJ2-1; D call uncertain. This TCR was recovered from a human donor with COVID-19. CDR3 DNA sequence: TGTGCCAGCAGCCCTCTTCTTCGAGAGCAGTTCTTC. It specifies CASSPLLREQFF.